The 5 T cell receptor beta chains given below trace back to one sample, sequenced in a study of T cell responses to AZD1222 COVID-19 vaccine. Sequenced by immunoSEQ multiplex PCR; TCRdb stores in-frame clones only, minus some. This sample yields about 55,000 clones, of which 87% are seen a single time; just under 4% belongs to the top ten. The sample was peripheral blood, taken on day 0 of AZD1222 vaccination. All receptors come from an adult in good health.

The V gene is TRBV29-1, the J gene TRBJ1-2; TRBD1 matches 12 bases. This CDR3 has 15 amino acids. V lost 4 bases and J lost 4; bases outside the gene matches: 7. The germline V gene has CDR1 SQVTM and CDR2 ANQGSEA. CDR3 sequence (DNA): TGCAGCGTTGGAGGGACAGGGGGCGCGGGCTATGGCTACACCTTC. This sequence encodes CSVGGTGGAGYGYTF.

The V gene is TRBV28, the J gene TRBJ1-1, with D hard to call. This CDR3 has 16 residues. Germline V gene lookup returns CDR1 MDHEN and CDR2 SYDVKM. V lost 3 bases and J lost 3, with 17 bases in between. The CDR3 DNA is TGTGCCAGCAGTTTTGCGACAAGTAGTTGGTACACTGAAGCTTTCTTT. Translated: CASSFATSSWYTEAFF.

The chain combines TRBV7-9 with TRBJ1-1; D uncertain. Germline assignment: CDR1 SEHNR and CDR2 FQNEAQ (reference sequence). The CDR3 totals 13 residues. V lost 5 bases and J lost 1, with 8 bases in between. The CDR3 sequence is CASSPGSNTEAFF. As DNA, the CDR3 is TGTGCCAGCAGCCCAGGCTCGAACACTGAAGCTTTCTTT.

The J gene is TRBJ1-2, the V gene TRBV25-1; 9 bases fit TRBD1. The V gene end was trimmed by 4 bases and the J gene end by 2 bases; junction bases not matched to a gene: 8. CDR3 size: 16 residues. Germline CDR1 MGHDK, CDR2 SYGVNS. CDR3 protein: CASSGAGTGRNYGYTF. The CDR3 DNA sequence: TGTGCCAGCAGTGGAGCCGGGACAGGGAGAAACTATGGCTACACCTTC.

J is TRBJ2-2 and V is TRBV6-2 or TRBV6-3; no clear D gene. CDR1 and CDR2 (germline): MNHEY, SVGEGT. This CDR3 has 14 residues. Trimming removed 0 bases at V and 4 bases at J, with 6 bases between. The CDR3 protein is CASSYSSLTGELFF. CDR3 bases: TGTGCCAGCAGTTACTCGTCCCTCACCGGGGAGCTGTTTTTT.